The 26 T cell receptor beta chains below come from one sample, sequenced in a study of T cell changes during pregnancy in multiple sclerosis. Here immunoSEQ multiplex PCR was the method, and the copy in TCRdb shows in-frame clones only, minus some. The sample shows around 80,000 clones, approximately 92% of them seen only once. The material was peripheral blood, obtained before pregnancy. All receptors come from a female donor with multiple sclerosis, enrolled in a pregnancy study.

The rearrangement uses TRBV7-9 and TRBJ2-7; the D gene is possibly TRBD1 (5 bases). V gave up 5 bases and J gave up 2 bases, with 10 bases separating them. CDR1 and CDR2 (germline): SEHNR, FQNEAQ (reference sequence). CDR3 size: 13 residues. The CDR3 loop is CASSTGATYEQYF. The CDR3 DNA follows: TGTGCCAGCAGCACTGGGGCCACCTACGAGCAGTACTTC.

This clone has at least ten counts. Here the CDR3 DNA reads TGTGCCAGCAGCCCAACTTTGGGACTAGTAACCGATACGCAGTATTTT. As protein: CASSPTLGLVTDTQYF. The chain is built from TRBV6-6 and TRBJ2-3, with 8 bases aligning to TRBD2. Germline lookup yields CDR1 MNHNY and CDR2 SVGAGI (reference sequence). The V gene end was trimmed by 6 bases and the J gene end by 6 bases; junction bases not matched to a gene: 14. The CDR3 contains 16 residues.

This CDR3 is CASRTSTDTQYF. In DNA, the CDR3 is TGTGCCAGCCGGACTAGCACAGATACGCAGTATTTT. The rearrangement joins TRBV18 to TRBJ2-3, with D maybe TRBD2 (5 bases). V was trimmed by 8 bases and J by 0 bases, leaving 6 bases between them. Germline assignment: CDR1 KGHSH and CDR2 LQKENI. The CDR3 consists of 12 residues.

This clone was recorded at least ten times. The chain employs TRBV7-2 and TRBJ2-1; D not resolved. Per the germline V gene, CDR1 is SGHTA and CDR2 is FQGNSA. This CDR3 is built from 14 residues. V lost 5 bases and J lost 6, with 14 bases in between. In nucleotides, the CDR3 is TGTGCCAGCAGCAGCGACGGAGCGTCCAATGAGCAGTTCTTC. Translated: CASSSDGASNEQFF.

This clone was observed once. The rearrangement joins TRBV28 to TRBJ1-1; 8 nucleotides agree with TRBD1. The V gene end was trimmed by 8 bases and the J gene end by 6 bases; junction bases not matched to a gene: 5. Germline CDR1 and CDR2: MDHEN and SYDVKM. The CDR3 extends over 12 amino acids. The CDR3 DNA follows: TGTGCCAGCGGACAGGGTACCGCTGAAGCTTTCTTT. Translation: CASGQGTAEAFF.

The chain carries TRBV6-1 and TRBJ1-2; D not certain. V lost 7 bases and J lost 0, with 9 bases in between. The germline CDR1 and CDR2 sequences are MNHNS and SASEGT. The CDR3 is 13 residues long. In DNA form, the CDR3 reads TGTGCCAGCACCGAGGTGACTAACTATGGCTACACCTTC. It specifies CASTEVTNYGYTF.

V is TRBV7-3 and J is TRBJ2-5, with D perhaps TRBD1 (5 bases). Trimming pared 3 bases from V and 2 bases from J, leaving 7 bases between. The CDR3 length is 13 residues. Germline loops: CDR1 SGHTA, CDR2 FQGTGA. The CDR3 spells CASSLRTQETQYF. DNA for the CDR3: TGTGCCAGCAGCTTGAGGACACAAGAGACCCAGTACTTC.

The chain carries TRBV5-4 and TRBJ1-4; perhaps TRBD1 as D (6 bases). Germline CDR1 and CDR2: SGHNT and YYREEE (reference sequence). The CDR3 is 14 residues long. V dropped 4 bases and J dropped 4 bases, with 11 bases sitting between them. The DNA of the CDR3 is TGTGCCAGCAGCGCGGACAGATTTAATGAAAAACTGTTTTTT. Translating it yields CASSADRFNEKLFF.

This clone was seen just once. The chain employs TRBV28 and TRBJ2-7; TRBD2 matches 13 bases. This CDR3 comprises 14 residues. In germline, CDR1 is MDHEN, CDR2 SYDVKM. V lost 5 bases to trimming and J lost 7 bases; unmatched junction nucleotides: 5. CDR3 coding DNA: TGTGCCAGCAGTCACGGGACTAGCGGGATTGAGCAGTACTTC. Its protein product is CASSHGTSGIEQYF. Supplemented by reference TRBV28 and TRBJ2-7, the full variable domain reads DVKVTQSSRYLVKRTGEKVFLECVQDMDHENMFWYRQDPGLGLRLIYFSYDVKMKEKGDIPEGYSVSREKKERFSLILESASTNQTSMYLCASSHGTSGIEQYFGPGTRLTVT.

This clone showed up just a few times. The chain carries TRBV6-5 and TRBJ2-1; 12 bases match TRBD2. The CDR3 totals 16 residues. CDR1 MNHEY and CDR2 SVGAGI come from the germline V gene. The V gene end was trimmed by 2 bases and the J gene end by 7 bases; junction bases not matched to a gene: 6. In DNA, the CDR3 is TGTGCCAGCAGTTACCTCGGGCTAGCGGGAGGGAATGAGCAGTTCTTC. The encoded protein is CASSYLGLAGGNEQFF.

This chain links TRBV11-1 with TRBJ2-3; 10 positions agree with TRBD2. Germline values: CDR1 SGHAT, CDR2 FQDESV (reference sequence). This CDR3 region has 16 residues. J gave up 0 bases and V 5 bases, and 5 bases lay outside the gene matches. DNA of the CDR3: TGTGCCAGCAGCAGAACGGGACTAGCGAGCACAGATACGCAGTATTTT. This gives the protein CASSRTGLASTDTQYF.

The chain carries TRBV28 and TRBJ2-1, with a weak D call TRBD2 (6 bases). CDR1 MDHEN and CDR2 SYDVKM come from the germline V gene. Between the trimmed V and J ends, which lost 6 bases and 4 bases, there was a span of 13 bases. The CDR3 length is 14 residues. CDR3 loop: CASRGGVLYNEQFF. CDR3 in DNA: TGTGCCAGCAGGGGCGGGGTGCTTTACAATGAGCAGTTCTTC.

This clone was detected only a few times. The CDR3 protein is CASSFSGGGNQPQHF. In DNA form, the CDR3 reads TGTGCCAGCAGTTTTTCAGGAGGGGGCAATCAGCCCCAGCATTTT. The chain carries TRBV28 and TRBJ1-5; a weak D match, TRBD1 (5 bases). With 3 bases removed from V and 2 bases from J, the gap between germline ends came to 11 bases. This CDR3 is built from 15 residues. The germline V gene has CDR1 MDHEN and CDR2 SYDVKM.

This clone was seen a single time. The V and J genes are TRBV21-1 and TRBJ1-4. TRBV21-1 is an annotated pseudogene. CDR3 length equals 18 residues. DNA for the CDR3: TGTGCCAGCAGCAAAGTTGCGGGCGCAGTTGCAACTAATGAAAAACTGTTTTTT. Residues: CASSKVAGAVATNEKLFF.

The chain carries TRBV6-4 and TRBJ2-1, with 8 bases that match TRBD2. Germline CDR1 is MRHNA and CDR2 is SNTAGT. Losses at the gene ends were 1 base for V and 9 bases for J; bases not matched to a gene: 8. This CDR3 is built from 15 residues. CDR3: CASSDFREGRIEQFF. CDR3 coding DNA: TGTGCCAGCAGTGACTTTCGGGAGGGCCGGATTGAGCAGTTCTTC.

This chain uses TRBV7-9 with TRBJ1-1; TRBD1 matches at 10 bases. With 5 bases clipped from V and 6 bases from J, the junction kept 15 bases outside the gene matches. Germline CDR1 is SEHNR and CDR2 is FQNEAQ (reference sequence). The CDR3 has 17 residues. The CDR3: CASSLSTGGEARAEAFF. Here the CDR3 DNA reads TGTGCCAGCAGCCTGTCGACAGGGGGCGAGGCAAGAGCTGAAGCTTTCTTT.

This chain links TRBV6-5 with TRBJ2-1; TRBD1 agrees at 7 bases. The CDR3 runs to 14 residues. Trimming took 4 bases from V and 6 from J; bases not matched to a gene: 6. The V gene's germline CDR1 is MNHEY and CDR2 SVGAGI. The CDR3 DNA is TGTGCCAGCAGTTCGACAGGGATGAGCAATGAGCAGTTCTTC. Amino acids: CASSSTGMSNEQFF.

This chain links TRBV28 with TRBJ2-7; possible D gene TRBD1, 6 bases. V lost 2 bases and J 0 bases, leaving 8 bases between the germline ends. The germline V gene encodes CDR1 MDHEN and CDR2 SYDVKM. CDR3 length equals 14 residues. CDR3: CASSLVRGSYEQYF. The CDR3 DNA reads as TGTGCCAGCAGTTTAGTCAGGGGCTCCTACGAGCAGTACTTC.

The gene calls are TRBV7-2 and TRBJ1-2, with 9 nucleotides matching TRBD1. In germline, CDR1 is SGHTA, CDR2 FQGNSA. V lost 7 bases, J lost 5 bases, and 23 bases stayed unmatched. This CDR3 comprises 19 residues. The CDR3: CASTPWGTVQGAMLYGYTF. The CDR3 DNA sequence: TGTGCCAGCACCCCATGGGGTACGGTACAGGGGGCTATGCTTTATGGCTACACCTTC.

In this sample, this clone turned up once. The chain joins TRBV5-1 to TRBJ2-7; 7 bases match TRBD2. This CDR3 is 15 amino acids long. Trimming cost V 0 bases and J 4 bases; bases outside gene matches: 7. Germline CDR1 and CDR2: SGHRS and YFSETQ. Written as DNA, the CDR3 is TGCGCCAGCAGCTTGGGTACTAGCGTGATATACGAGCAGTACTTC. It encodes CASSLGTSVIYEQYF.

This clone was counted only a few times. Here the CDR3 reads CAITGTVNQPQHF. The CDR3 DNA reads as TGTGCCATCACCGGGACAGTTAATCAGCCCCAGCATTTT. This sequence joins TRBV6-6 and TRBJ1-5; 7 nucleotides line up with TRBD1. The CDR3 length is 13 residues. V lost 10 bases and J lost 4; bases outside the gene matches: 7. Per the germline V gene, CDR1 is MNHNY and CDR2 is SVGAGI (reference sequence).

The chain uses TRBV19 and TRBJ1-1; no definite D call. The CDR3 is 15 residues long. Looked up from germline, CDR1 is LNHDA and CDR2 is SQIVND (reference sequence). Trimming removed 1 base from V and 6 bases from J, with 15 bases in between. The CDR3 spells CASSIVGSGKPEAFF. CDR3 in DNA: TGTGCCAGTAGTATAGTGGGTTCGGGGAAACCTGAAGCTTTCTTT.

In DNA, the CDR3 is TGTGCCAGCAGCTCACCCCTCTTTAGGAACACTGAAGCTTTCTTT. Encoded protein: CASSSPLFRNTEAFF. This chain connects TRBV11-2 to TRBJ1-1; D gene ambiguous. This CDR3 is built from 15 residues. Trimming left V 4 bases short and J 1 base short, with 13 bases between. Germline loops: CDR1 SGHAT, CDR2 FQNNGV.

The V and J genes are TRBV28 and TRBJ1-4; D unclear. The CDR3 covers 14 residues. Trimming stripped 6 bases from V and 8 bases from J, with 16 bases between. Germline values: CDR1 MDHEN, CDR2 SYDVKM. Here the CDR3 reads CASRPLTLREKLFF. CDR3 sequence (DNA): TGTGCCAGCAGACCCCTAACGTTGCGAGAAAAACTGTTTTTT.

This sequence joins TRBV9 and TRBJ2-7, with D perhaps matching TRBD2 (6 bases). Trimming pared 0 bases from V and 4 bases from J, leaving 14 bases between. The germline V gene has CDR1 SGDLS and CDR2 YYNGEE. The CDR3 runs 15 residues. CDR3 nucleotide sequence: TGTGCCAGCAGCGTAGGCGAGGAGGGATGGTACGAGCAGTACTTC. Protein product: CASSVGEEGWYEQYF.

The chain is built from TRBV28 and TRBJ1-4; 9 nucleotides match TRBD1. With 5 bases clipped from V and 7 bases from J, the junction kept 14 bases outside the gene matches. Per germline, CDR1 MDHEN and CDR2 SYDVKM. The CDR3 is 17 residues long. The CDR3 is CASSPPPGQGWVEKLFF. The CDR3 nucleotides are TGTGCCAGCAGTCCGCCCCCGGGACAGGGTTGGGTTGAAAAACTGTTTTTT.